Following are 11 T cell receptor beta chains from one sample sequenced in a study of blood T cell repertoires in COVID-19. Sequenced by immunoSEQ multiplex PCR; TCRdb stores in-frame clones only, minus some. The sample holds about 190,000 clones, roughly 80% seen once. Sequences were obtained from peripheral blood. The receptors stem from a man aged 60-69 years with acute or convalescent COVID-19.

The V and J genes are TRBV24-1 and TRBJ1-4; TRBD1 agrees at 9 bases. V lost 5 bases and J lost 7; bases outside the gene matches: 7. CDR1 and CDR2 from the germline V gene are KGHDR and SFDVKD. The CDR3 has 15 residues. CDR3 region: CATSVPNRGREKLFF. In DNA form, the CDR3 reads TGTGCCACCAGTGTCCCCAACAGGGGGCGTGAAAAACTGTTTTTT.

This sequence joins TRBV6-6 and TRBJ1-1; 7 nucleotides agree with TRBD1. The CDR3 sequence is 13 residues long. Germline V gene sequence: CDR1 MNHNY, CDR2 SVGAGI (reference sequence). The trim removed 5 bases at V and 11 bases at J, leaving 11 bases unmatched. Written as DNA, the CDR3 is TGTGCCAGCAGTGACAATCGACAGGGAAGGGCTTTCTTT. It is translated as CASSDNRQGRAFF.

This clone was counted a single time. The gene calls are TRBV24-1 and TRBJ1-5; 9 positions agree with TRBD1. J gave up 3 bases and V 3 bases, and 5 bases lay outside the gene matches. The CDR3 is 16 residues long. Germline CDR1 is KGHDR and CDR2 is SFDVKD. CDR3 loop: CATSDGGTGNNQPQHF. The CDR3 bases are TGTGCCACCAGTGATGGTGGGACAGGGAACAATCAGCCCCAGCATTTT.

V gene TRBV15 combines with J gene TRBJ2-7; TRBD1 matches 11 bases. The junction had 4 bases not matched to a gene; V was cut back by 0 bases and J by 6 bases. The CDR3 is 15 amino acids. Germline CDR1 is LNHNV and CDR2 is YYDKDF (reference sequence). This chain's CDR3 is CATSRDRDRGGEQYF. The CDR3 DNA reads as TGTGCCACCAGCAGAGATCGGGACAGGGGGGGCGAGCAGTACTTC.

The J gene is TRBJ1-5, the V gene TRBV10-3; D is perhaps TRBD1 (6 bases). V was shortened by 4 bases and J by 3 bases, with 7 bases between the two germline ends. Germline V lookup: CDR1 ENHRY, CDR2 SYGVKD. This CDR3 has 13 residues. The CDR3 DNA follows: TGTGCCATCAGTGGGACAGCCAATCAGCCCCAGCATTTT. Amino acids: CAISGTANQPQHF.

The CDR3 DNA follows: TGTGCCACCAGCACGGGGGTATCGACTCTAGGGACCCAGTACTTC. It is translated as CATSTGVSTLGTQYF. The J gene is TRBJ2-5, the V gene TRBV15; TRBD2 is a possible D gene (6 bases). Deletions cut 4 bases from V and 7 bases from J, with 19 bases between. Germline V lookup: CDR1 LNHNV, CDR2 YYDKDF (reference sequence). The CDR3 consists of 15 residues.

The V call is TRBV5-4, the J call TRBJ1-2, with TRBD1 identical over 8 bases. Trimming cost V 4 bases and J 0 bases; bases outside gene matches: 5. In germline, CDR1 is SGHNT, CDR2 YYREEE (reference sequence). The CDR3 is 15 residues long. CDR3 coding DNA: TGTGCCAGCAGCCCTACAGGGGGAGCTAACTATGGCTACACCTTC. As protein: CASSPTGGANYGYTF.

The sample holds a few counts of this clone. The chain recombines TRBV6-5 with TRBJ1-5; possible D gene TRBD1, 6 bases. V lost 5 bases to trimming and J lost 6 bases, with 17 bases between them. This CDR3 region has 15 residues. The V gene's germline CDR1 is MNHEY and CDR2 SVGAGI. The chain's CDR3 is CASSRLRGGRQPQHF. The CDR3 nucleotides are TGTGCCAGCAGTCGACTTAGGGGGGGTCGTCAGCCCCAGCATTTT.

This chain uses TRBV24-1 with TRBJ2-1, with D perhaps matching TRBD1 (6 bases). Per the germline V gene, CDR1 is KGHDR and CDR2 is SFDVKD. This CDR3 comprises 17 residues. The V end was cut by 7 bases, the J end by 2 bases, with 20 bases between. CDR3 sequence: CATSPARGGLPYNEQFF. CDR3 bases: TGTGCCACCAGCCCAGCTCGTGGGGGCCTACCCTACAATGAGCAGTTCTTC.

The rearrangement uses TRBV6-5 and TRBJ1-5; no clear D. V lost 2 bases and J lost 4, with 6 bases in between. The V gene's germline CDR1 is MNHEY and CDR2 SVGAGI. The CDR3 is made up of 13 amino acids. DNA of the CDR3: TGTGCCAGCAGTTACGACATAAATCAGCCCCAGCATTTT. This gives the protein CASSYDINQPQHF.

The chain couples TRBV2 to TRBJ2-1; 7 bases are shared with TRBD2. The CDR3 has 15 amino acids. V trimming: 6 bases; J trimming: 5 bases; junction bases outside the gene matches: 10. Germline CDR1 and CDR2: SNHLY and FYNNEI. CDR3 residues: CASRESSGFDNEQFF. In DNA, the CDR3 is TGTGCCAGCAGGGAGAGTAGCGGGTTCGACAATGAGCAGTTCTTC.